These 7 T cell receptor beta chains originate from one sample sequenced in a study of blood T cell repertoires in COVID-19. Sequencing used immunoSEQ multiplex PCR; TCRdb keeps in-frame clones, though not all of them. The sample carries around 80,000 clones, around 81% recorded once. The sequencing sample was made of peripheral blood. These receptors were obtained from a human donor in a cohort sampled during active COVID-19.

This rearrangement joins TRBV6-6 to TRBJ1-6; 8 bases align to TRBD1. Germline assignment: CDR1 MNHNY and CDR2 SVGAGI (reference sequence). Trimming cost V 10 bases and J 0 bases; bases outside gene matches: 5. The CDR3 covers 15 residues. CDR3 loop: CATRQGSSYNSPLHF. The CDR3 nucleotides are TGTGCCACTAGACAGGGGAGCTCCTATAATTCACCCCTCCACTTT.

J is TRBJ1-2 and V is TRBV28; 11 bases map to TRBD1. V dropped 6 bases and J dropped 4; count of bases not matched to a gene: 7. The germline CDR1 and CDR2 sequences are MDHEN and SYDVKM. This CDR3 spans 15 amino acids. The CDR3 region is CASRLRDRGAYGYTF. The CDR3 bases are TGTGCCAGCAGATTAAGGGACAGGGGGGCCTATGGCTACACCTTC.

V is TRBV28 and J is TRBJ2-3; TRBD2 agrees at 9 bases. The CDR3 is 15 amino acids. Trimming took 5 bases from V and 2 from J; bases not matched to a gene: 5. In germline, CDR1 is MDHEN, CDR2 SYDVKM. The CDR3 loop is CASSPGLAITDTQYF. CDR3 DNA: TGTGCCAGCAGTCCCGGACTAGCGATCACAGATACGCAGTATTTT.

This clone was seen a handful of times. The V gene is TRBV19, the J gene TRBJ2-5; 9 bases map to TRBD1. The CDR3 has 15 amino acids. The germline gives CDR1 LNHDA, CDR2 SQIVND (reference sequence). J was trimmed by 4 bases and V by 4 bases; bases with no gene match: 7. The CDR3 sequence: CASSTGQGRGETQYF. The CDR3 region has the DNA TGTGCCAGTAGTACCGGACAGGGGAGAGGAGAGACCCAGTACTTC.

The V and J genes are TRBV9 and TRBJ1-6, with D possibly matching TRBD1 (6 bases). CDR3 size: 16 residues. Germline-derived CDR1 and CDR2 are SGDLS and YYNGEE. Trimming removed 4 bases at V and 4 bases at J, with 15 bases between. CDR3 protein: CASSTRQDPYNSPLHF. The CDR3 DNA follows: TGTGCCAGCAGCACCCGACAGGACCCGTATAATTCACCCCTCCACTTT.

The V call is TRBV6-5, the J call TRBJ1-1; 7 nucleotides line up with TRBD1. J was trimmed by 5 bases and V by 4 bases; bases with no gene match: 4. The CDR3 runs 13 residues. The germline V gene encodes CDR1 MNHEY and CDR2 SVGAGI. The DNA of the CDR3 is TGTGCCAGCAGTTCCGGACAGGCTACTGAAGCTTTCTTT. Protein product: CASSSGQATEAFF.

The chain uses TRBV25-1 and TRBJ1-2; 7 bases are shared with TRBD1. This CDR3 spans 13 amino acids. The V gene's germline CDR1 is MGHDK and CDR2 SYGVNS. The V and J ends lost 4 bases and 4 bases, in that order; junction bases with no gene match: 3. Written as DNA, the CDR3 is TGTGCCAGCAGTGGCACAGGGGCCTATGGCTACACCTTC. It is translated as CASSGTGAYGYTF.